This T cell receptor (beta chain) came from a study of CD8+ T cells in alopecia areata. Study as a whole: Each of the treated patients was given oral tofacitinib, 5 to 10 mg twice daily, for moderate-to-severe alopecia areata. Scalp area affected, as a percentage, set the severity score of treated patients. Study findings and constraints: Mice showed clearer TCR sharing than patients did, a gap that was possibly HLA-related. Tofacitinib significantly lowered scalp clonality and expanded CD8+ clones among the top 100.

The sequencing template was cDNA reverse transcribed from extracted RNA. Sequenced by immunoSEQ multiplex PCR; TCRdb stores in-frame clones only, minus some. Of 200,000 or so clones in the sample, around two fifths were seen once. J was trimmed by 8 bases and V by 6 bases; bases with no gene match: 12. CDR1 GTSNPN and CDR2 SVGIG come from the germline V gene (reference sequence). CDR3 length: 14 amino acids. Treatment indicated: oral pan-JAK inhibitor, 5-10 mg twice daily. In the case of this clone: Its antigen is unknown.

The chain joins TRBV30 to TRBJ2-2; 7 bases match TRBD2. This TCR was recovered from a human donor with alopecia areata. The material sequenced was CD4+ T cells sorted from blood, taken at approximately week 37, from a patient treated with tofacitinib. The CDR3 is CACNSGPTVGELFF. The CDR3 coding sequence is TGTGCCTGTAATAGCGGGCCCACGGTGGGGGAGCTGTTTTTT.